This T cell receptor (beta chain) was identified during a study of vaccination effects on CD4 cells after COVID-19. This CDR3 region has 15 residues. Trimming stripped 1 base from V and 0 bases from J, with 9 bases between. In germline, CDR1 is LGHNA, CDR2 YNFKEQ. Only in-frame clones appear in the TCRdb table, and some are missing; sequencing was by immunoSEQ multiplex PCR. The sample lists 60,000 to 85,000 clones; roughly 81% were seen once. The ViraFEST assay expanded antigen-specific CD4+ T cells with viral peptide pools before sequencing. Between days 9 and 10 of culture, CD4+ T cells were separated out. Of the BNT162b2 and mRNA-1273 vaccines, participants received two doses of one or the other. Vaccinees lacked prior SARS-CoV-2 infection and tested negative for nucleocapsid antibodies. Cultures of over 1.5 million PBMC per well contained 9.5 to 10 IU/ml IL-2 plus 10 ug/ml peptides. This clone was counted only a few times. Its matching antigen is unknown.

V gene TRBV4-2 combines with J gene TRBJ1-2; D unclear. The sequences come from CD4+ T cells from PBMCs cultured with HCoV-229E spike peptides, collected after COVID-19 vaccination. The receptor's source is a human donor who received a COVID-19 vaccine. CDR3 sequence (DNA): TGTGCCAGCAGCCAAGTAATGGGGACTAACTATGGCTACACCTTC. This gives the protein CASSQVMGTNYGYTF.